The 20 T cell receptor beta chains listed next were all sequenced from one sample in a study of tumor-infiltrating lymphocytes in primary liver carcinoma. The approximately 17-32 mg bulk tissue piece was not sorted before simultaneous RNA and DNA extraction. The input was approximately 500 ng total RNA; TCR beta cDNA was made from it with a constant-region primer. Three nested multiplex PCR rounds, a slightly modified ARM-PCR method, built the TCR beta libraries. Two initial PCR rounds of around 10 cycles each paired TRBV1-TRBV30 forward primers with a C-beta reverse primer. TCRdb redid the calling of the multiplex PCR reads with MiXCR, one entry per CDR3 protein. Of fewer than 200,000 distinct CDR3 sequences listed, around four fifths are singletons. The sequencing input was tumor tissue from primary liver carcinoma. These receptors were taken from a man aged 35 to 55 with primary liver carcinoma and hepatitis B virus infection.

The V gene is TRBV13, the J gene TRBJ2-7; D possibly matches TRBD1 or TRBD2 (6 bases each). The CDR3 sequence is 15 residues long. V was cut by 2 bases and J by 6 bases, with 17 bases left in between. CDR1 and CDR2 from the germline V gene are PRHDT and FYEKMQ (reference sequence). Here the CDR3 reads CASSLRCEGGGEQYF. The DNA for the CDR3 is TGTGCCAGCAGCTTAAGGTGTGAGGGGGGCGGCGAGCAGTACTTC.

Turning to this clonotype: The missing conserved phenylalanine or tryptophan at the end of this CDR3 makes a read error likely. This chain links TRBV5-4 with TRBJ2-2, with 14 bases aligning to TRBD2. The trim removed 6 bases at V and 7 bases at J, leaving 8 bases unmatched. CDR1 and CDR2 from the germline V gene are SGHNT and YYREEE (reference sequence). This CDR3 is 16 amino acids long. The CDR3 sequence: CASIPTGLAGVGELFY. In DNA, the CDR3 is TGTGCCAGCATCCCAACGGGACTAGCGGGAGTCGGGGAGCTGTTTTAT.

A word on this clonotype: Mismatch with germline at one junction end may stem from a read error. This chain connects TRBV12-3 or TRBV12-4 to TRBJ2-7, with D maybe TRBD2 (6 bases). The CDR3 runs to 13 residues. DNA for the CDR3: TGTGCCAGTAAAGGGAGGATTAGGTACGAGCAATACTTC. It encodes CASKGRIRYEQYF.

This clonotype appeared a single time. This chain joins TRBV11-2 and TRBJ2-7; D is undetermined. V was pared by 4 bases and J by 13 bases, with 26 bases between. The germline CDR1 and CDR2 sequences are SGHAT and FQNNGV. There are 15 residues in the CDR3. CDR3 in DNA: TGTGCCAGCAGCTCCGGACGGCTTTACGCGCGCCAGTACTACTTC. This gives the protein CASSSGRLYARQYYF.

This chain connects TRBV12-3 or TRBV12-4 to TRBJ2-3; 10 nucleotides align to TRBD2. CDR3 length equals 15 residues. V lost 8 bases to trimming and J lost 11 bases; unmatched junction nucleotides: 16. The CDR3 protein is CASAGGLAGANMQYF. CDR3 nucleotide sequence: TGTGCCAGCGCTGGGGGGCTAGCGGGAGCGAATATGCAGTATTTT.

Concerning this clonotype itself: It may be a read error: a sequence one base away is much more abundant. This chain uses TRBV7-9 with TRBJ2-7, with 8 bases aligning to TRBD2. Trimming cost V 5 bases and J 5 bases; bases outside gene matches: 8. Per germline, CDR1 SEHNR and CDR2 FQNEAQ (reference sequence). The CDR3 totals 14 residues. CDR3 nucleotide sequence: TGTGCCAGCAGCGATCATAGCGGGGCGGACGAGCAGTACTTC. Translation: CASSDHSGADEQYF.

The chain uses TRBV29-1 and TRBJ1-1; 7 bases map to TRBD1. V was pared by 8 bases and J by 13 bases, with 25 bases of the junction left unmatched. The CDR3 length is 15 residues. Per the germline V gene, CDR1 is SQVTM and CDR2 is ANQGSEA. CDR3 coding DNA: TGCAGCACCGTTGTTGTAGGGGGCTTGAACACTGAGGTTTTCTTT. Translating it yields CSTVVVGGLNTEVFF.

As concerns this clonotype: Sequence at one end of the junction differs from germline and may be a read error. The rearrangement joins TRBV29-1 to TRBJ2-5, with 7 bases fitting TRBD1. The CDR3 has 14 residues. The germline V gene has CDR1 SQVTM and CDR2 ANQGSEA. The CDR3 DNA reads as TGCAGCGTATGCCCAGGACAGGAAATGAATACCCACTACTTC. This encodes CSVCPGQEMNTHYF.

Details on this clonotype: The CDR3 does not end in the conserved phenylalanine or tryptophan, so this is likely a read error. The DNA is omitted, as the CDR3 cannot be located on it reliably, and the CDR3 follows TCRdb's listing. This chain connects TRBV11-2 to TRBJ2-6; TRBD1, the D gene given by the table, was not confirmed from the DNA. The CDR3 extends over 15 residues, inclusive of both ends. Germline lookup yields CDR1 SGHAT and CDR2 FQNNGV. The CDR3 reads CASSLDRAGANVPTS.

Written as DNA, the CDR3 is TGTGCCAGTAGTCTCTGGGCGGGTCCCTACGAGCAGTTCTTC. Residues: CASSLWAGPYEQFF. The chain joins TRBV6-2 or TRBV6-3 to TRBJ2-7; D is perhaps TRBD2 (5 bases). The DNA end is a closer match to TRBJ2-1, so the J assignment may be wrong. This CDR3 has 14 residues. Germline CDR1 MNHEY, CDR2 SVGEGT.

In the case of this clonotype: At one boundary the junction diverges from the germline segment, which might be a read error. This chain uses TRBV14 with TRBJ2-7; D is perhaps TRBD1 (6 bases). The CDR3 covers 13 residues. The germline CDR1 and CDR2 sequences are SGHDN and FVKESK. The CDR3 region has the DNA TGTGCCAGCAGCCGGACAGAAACCTACGAGCGGTACTTC. This gives the protein CASSRTETYERYF.

Comments on this clonotype: The junction differs from germline at one of its ends, possibly a read error. V gene TRBV6-1 combines with J gene TRBJ2-3; D is undetermined. Germline loops: CDR1 MNHNS, CDR2 SASEGT. The length of the CDR3 is 12 residues. The CDR3 nucleotides are TGTGCCAGCAGTGATTGGGCAGATACGCAACATTTT. This codes for CASSDWADTQHF.

Comments on this clonotype: The conserved phenylalanine or tryptophan normally closing the CDR3 is absent here, so this likely arose from a read error. The chain combines TRBV12-3 or TRBV12-4 with TRBJ2-1; D unresolved. Trimming cost V 6 bases and J 6 bases, with 6 bases left between them. This CDR3 is built from 11 residues. CDR3 bases: TGTGCCAGCAGCAGTCGCAATGAGCAGTTCGTC. Encoded protein: CASSSRNEQFV.

To note about this clonotype: The CDR3 end shows no conserved phenylalanine or tryptophan, and so a read error is likely. V usage is TRBV29-1 and J usage is TRBJ2-7, with 8 bases that match TRBD1. CDR3 length equals 13 residues. The germline gives CDR1 SQVTM, CDR2 ANQGSEA. The V and J ends lost 7 bases and 2 bases, in that order; junction bases with no gene match: 7. In nucleotides, the CDR3 is TGCAGCGGGCCACAGGGGGACCCCTACGAGCAGTACATC. Its protein is CSGPQGDPYEQYI.

V gene TRBV29-1 combines with J gene TRBJ1-1, with 8 nucleotides matching TRBD1. The CDR3 contains 14 residues. Germline V gives CDR1 SQVTM, CDR2 ANQGSEA. V was pared by 4 bases and J by 2 bases, with 6 bases of the junction left unmatched. CDR3 sequence reads: CSVARQGHNTEAFF. The DNA of the CDR3 is TGCAGCGTTGCAAGACAGGGGCATAACACTGAAGCTTTCTTT.

V and J are TRBV12-3 or TRBV12-4 and TRBJ1-1; no definite D call. V was clipped by 10 bases and J by 1 base, with 10 bases between them. This CDR3 is built from 12 residues. The CDR3 nucleotides are TGTGCCAACACACCAGGGAACACTGAAGCTTTCTTT. Translation: CANTPGNTEAFF.

On this clonotype: Likely a read error: the CDR3 ends without its conserved phenylalanine or tryptophan. The chain joins TRBV6-5 to TRBJ1-1, with TRBD1 as a possible D gene (6 bases). Germline CDR1 MNHEY, CDR2 SVGAGI. V lost 5 bases to trimming and J lost 4 bases, with 23 bases between them. The CDR3 is 17 amino acids. The CDR3 nucleotides read TGTGCCAGCAGTCCCCCCACGGGGGCGGTAGGTATCACTGAAGCTTTCTCT. Translating it yields CASSPPTGAVGITEAFS.

The chain has TRBV6-1 and TRBJ2-1; a weak D match, TRBD1 (6 bases). Trimming cost V 6 bases and J 8 bases, with 26 bases left between them. Germline lookup yields CDR1 MNHNS and CDR2 SASEGT. This CDR3 is built from 17 residues. The CDR3 protein is CASSSGTWFWGSDEQFF. The CDR3 coding sequence is TGTGCCAGCAGCTCCGGGACATGGTTTTGGGGGAGTGATGAGCAGTTCTTC.

The rearrangement uses TRBV7-8 and TRBJ2-3; 10 bases match TRBD2. The CDR3 loop spans 16 amino acids. V gave up 6 bases and J gave up 2 bases; unmatched junction bases: 8. The germline CDR1 and CDR2 sequences are SGHVS and FQNEAQ. CDR3 sequence reads: CASSYGLADHTDTQYF. For the CDR3, the DNA is TGTGCCAGCAGTTACGGACTAGCGGACCACACAGATACGCAGTATTTT.

J is TRBJ2-7 and V is TRBV20-1; D ambiguous. The CDR3 has 12 residues. CDR1 and CDR2 from the germline V gene are DFQATT and SNEGSKA (reference sequence). Trimming removed 8 bases at V and 3 bases at J, with 14 bases between. The CDR3 bases are TGCAGTACCGGACCTTACCGCTACGAGCAGTACTTC. This sequence encodes CSTGPYRYEQYF.